The 19 T cell receptor beta chains presented below share a single source sample, sequenced in a study of patients and donors after allogeneic stem cell transplantation. MiXCR was run by TCRdb on the RT-PCR reads, yielding one entry per CDR3 protein. The top ten hold around 5.5% of the sample, which has some 960,000 distinct CDR3 sequences, about 20% seen once. The specimen sequenced was blood, either unsorted or a sorted T cell fraction (not recorded which). Receptors originate from a human donor who was either an allogeneic HSCT recipient or a stem cell or donor lymphocyte infusion donor (not recorded which). It is not recorded whose cells these are; they may come from a transplant donor.

At least ten counts were recorded for this clonotype. CDR3 sequence: CASSQGSGYTF. As DNA, the CDR3 is TGTGCCAGCAGCCAGGGAAGCGGCTACACCTTC. The V gene is TRBV12-3 or TRBV12-4, the J gene TRBJ1-2; perhaps TRBD1 as D (5 bases). The CDR3 runs to 11 residues. Trimming cost V 6 bases and J 8 bases, with 10 bases left between them.

In DNA, the CDR3 is TGTGCCAGCCAAGGAGGAGGACTATACAATGAGCAGTTCTTC. Translating gives CASQGGGLYNEQFF. V is TRBV7-8 and J is TRBJ2-1, with D maybe TRBD2 (6 bases). The CDR3 runs 14 residues. Germline-derived CDR1 and CDR2 are SGHVS and FQNEAQ. Trimming took 8 bases from V and 4 from J, leaving 15 bases between them.

This clonotype was observed a few times. The V and J genes are TRBV5-1 and TRBJ2-7; TRBD2 is a possible D gene (7 bases). The CDR3 contains 16 residues. Germline CDR1 and CDR2: SGHRS and YFSETQ. The V and J ends lost 0 bases and 4 bases respectively, with 17 bases between them. CDR3 amino acids: CASSLGQRGGQYEQYF. The CDR3 bases are TGCGCCAGCAGCTTGGGCCAGAGGGGGGGTCAGTACGAGCAGTACTTC.

The chain carries TRBV20-1 and TRBJ2-1; possibly TRBD1 or TRBD2 for D (5 bases each). This CDR3 contains 13 residues. Germline assignment: CDR1 DFQATT and CDR2 SNEGSKA (reference sequence). Deletions cut 5 bases from V and 6 bases from J, with 14 bases between. This chain's CDR3 is CSAFRGVGNEQFF. The CDR3, as DNA: TGCAGTGCTTTCCGAGGGGTCGGCAATGAGCAGTTCTTC.

This sequence joins TRBV20-1 and TRBJ2-7; TRBD2 aligns across 13 bases. Trimming cost V 6 bases and J 2 bases; bases outside gene matches: 4. Germline V gene sequence: CDR1 DFQATT, CDR2 SNEGSKA (reference sequence). The CDR3 totals 14 residues. The CDR3, as DNA: TGCAGTGCGGGTACTAGCGGGAGGGCCTACGAGCAGTACTTC. Its translation is CSAGTSGRAYEQYF.

The chain couples TRBV6-1 to TRBJ2-3; TRBD2 aligns across 11 bases. The germline V gene encodes CDR1 MNHNS and CDR2 SASEGT. The trim removed 2 bases at V and 4 bases at J, leaving 11 bases unmatched. The CDR3 is 18 residues long. The CDR3 region is CASSESVAGGPLADTQYF. The CDR3 DNA reads as TGTGCCAGCAGTGAAAGCGTAGCGGGAGGGCCGCTTGCAGATACGCAGTATTTT.

There are a few counts of this clonotype. The J gene is TRBJ1-1, the V gene TRBV7-8, with D uncertain. Trimming cost V 1 base and J 5 bases, with 14 bases left between them. Germline lookup yields CDR1 SGHVS and CDR2 FQNEAQ. This CDR3 is 15 amino acids long. The CDR3 protein is CASSLVAGFGTEAFF. The CDR3 DNA follows: TGTGCCAGCAGCTTAGTGGCGGGGTTCGGGACTGAAGCTTTCTTT.

The CDR3 loop reads CAWSPPGSYNEQFF. The CDR3 DNA reads as TGTGCCTGGAGCCCTCCGGGGTCCTACAATGAGCAGTTCTTC. This chain joins TRBV30 and TRBJ2-1, with D possibly being TRBD2 (5 bases). CDR1 is GTSNPN, CDR2 SVGIG, per germline (reference sequence). This CDR3 is built from 14 residues. Trimming left V 3 bases short and J 1 base short, with 10 bases between.

Many counts were recorded for this clonotype. This sequence joins TRBV12-3 or TRBV12-4 and TRBJ1-3; TRBD1 might be the D (5 bases). Trimming left V 2 bases short and J 0 bases short, with 11 bases between. The CDR3 runs to 16 residues. Here the CDR3 DNA reads TGTGCCAGCAGTTTATTGGGGCACCTCTCTGGAAACACCATATATTTT. Translating gives CASSLLGHLSGNTIYF.

V gene TRBV24-1 combines with J gene TRBJ2-1, with D maybe TRBD1 (6 bases). Germline V gene data show CDR1 as KGHDR and CDR2 as SFDVKD. V lost 2 bases and J 5 bases, leaving 12 bases between the germline ends. The CDR3 totals 15 residues. The CDR3 loop reads CATSDSWGPDNEQFF. CDR3 in DNA: TGTGCCACCAGTGATTCGTGGGGGCCTGACAATGAGCAGTTCTTC.

This clonotype was recorded many times. V and J are TRBV20-1 and TRBJ2-7; 7 nucleotides align to TRBD2. Germline CDR1 and CDR2: DFQATT and SNEGSKA (reference sequence). Trimming at V came to 3 bases and at J to 0 bases, leaving 2 bases not matched to a gene. The CDR3 spans 13 residues. The CDR3 DNA sequence: TGCAGTGCTAGCGGGAGGAGCTCCTACGAGCAGTACTTC. Translated, it gives CSASGRSSYEQYF.

The V and J genes are TRBV20-1 and TRBJ1-2; weak D call: TRBD1 (5 bases). CDR1 DFQATT and CDR2 SNEGSKA come from the germline V gene (reference sequence). The CDR3 is 14 amino acids. Deletions cut 6 bases from V and 4 bases from J, with 18 bases between. DNA for the CDR3: TGCAGTGCGGCCGGGACCGGGGGTATCTATGGCTACACCTTC. It specifies CSAAGTGGIYGYTF.

The V and J genes are TRBV5-1 and TRBJ2-5, with unresolved D. CDR3 size: 14 residues. Trimming pared 7 bases from V and 1 base from J, leaving 14 bases between. From germline, CDR1 is SGHRS and CDR2 YFSETQ. The CDR3 loop reads CASAWAGSQETQYF. CDR3 DNA sequence: TGCGCCAGCGCGTGGGCAGGATCCCAAGAGACCCAGTACTTC.

The gene calls are TRBV20-1 and TRBJ2-1, with 8 bases lining up with TRBD2. Germline V gene lookup returns CDR1 DFQATT and CDR2 SNEGSKA (reference sequence). J lost 6 bases, V lost 0 bases, and 10 bases had no gene match. The CDR3 consists of 16 residues. The CDR3 spells CSARDQATSEINEQFF. The CDR3 region has the DNA TGCAGTGCTAGAGATCAGGCGACTAGCGAGATCAATGAGCAGTTCTTC.

This clonotype was detected only a few times. The gene calls are TRBV9 and TRBJ2-5; D may be TRBD1 (6 bases). CDR3 length equals 15 residues. Germline loops: CDR1 SGDLS, CDR2 YYNGEE. The germline V and J ends were trimmed by 1 base and 2 bases, with 12 bases remaining between them. The CDR3 DNA follows: TGTGCCAGCAGCGTACGGCAGGGGCCACAAGAGACCCAGTACTTC. Its translation is CASSVRQGPQETQYF.

This clonotype has only a few counts. The chain couples TRBV19 to TRBJ1-2, with 7 positions matching TRBD1. V lost 4 bases to trimming and J lost 4 bases; unmatched junction nucleotides: 6. This CDR3 spans 14 amino acids. Germline V gene data show CDR1 as LNHDA and CDR2 as SQIVND (reference sequence). CDR3 coding DNA: TGTGCCAGTAGTACCTCGGGACAGTCCTATGGCTACACCTTC. Protein product: CASSTSGQSYGYTF.

The chain has TRBV6-5 and TRBJ1-2; D remains unclear. The germline V gene has CDR1 MNHEY and CDR2 SVGAGI. The CDR3 runs to 16 residues. Deletions cut 4 bases from V and 3 bases from J, with 18 bases between. The CDR3 DNA is TGTGCCAGCAGTTCCAATCCAGGACGGATTTACTATGGCTACACCTTC. Its translation: CASSSNPGRIYYGYTF.

A few counts support this clonotype. The CDR3 DNA reads as TGTGCCAGCAGTTTTCTTCCGGGTGGGGGGAATGAGCAGTTCTTC. Translation gives CASSFLPGGGNEQFF. The chain links TRBV12-3 or TRBV12-4 to TRBJ2-1, with D perhaps matching TRBD2 (6 bases). Trimming shortened V by 3 bases and J by 7 bases, and 16 bases separated the two germline ends. This CDR3 has 15 amino acids.

Ten or more counts support this clonotype. This chain joins TRBV20-1 and TRBJ2-7; 9 bases map to TRBD1. Germline CDR1 DFQATT, CDR2 SNEGSKA (reference sequence). The V gene end was trimmed by 6 bases and the J gene end by 4 bases; junction bases not matched to a gene: 7. The CDR3 extends over 13 amino acids. This CDR3 reads CSAPSDRGYEQYF. DNA for the CDR3: TGCAGTGCCCCCAGCGACAGGGGGTACGAGCAGTACTTC.